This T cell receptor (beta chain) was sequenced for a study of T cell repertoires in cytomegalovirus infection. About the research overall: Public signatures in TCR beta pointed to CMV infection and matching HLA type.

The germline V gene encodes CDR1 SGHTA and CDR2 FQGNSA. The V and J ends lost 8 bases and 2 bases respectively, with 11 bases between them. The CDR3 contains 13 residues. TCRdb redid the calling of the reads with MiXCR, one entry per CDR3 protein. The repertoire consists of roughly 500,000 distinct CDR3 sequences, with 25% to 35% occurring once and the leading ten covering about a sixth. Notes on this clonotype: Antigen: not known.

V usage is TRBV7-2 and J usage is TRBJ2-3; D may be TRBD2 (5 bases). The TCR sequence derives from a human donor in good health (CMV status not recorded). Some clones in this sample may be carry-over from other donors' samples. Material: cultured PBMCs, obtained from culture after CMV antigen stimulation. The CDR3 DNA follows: TGTGCCAGCTGTCCAGCGGACACAGATACGCAGTATTTT. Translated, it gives CASCPADTDTQYF.